This record covers a single TCR beta chain. Clinical history reported by participants formed the basis on which cohorts were assigned. Recovery meant two consecutive negative NP/OP PCR tests, professional clearance, or resolved symptoms. These data are taken from a study of blood T cell repertoires in COVID-19. Looking at the study overall: Spain, Italy and the United States supplied samples that represented acute and convalescent COVID-19.

The CDR3 is made up of 15 amino acids. V was clipped by 2 bases and J by 5 bases, with 16 bases between them. The germline V gene encodes CDR1 SGHRS and CDR2 YFSETQ. Libraries were prepared by immunoSEQ multiplex PCR; TCRdb keeps only in-frame clonotypes and omits some of them. Among about 310,000 clones listed, roughly 90% were seen once. The V and J genes are TRBV5-1 and TRBJ1-1; weak D call: TRBD1 (5 bases). This TCR was recovered from a man aged 60-69 years who had recovered from COVID-19. The sample was PBMCs or T cells enriched from blood (not recorded which). The CDR3: CASSLVGAEGTEAFF. CDR3 in DNA: TGCGCCAGCAGCTTAGTTGGGGCGGAGGGGACTGAAGCTTTCTTT.